This TCR beta chain was sequenced for a study of cytomegalovirus exposure and HLA in healthy donors. Study-level points and caveats: The investigators catalogued 150 to 200 TCR beta chains as cytomegalovirus-associated.

Germline assignment: CDR1 SGHAT and CDR2 FQNNGV. This CDR3 is 14 amino acids long. Trimming cost V 2 bases and J 0 bases, with 7 bases left between them. The study ran its PCR with 60 Vbeta and 13 Jbeta primers. Using immunoSEQ multiplex PCR, the repertoire was profiled, and TCRdb retains in-frame clones only, with some absent. The sample lists about 160,000 clones; approximately 75% were seen once. Nominally healthy donors provided the samples, though records likely missed some immune exposures. As concerns this clone: The antigen remains undetermined.

Material: PBMCs. The chain joins TRBV11-2 to TRBJ1-2; D call uncertain. The receptor's source is a man aged 25 to 40 in good health and CMV-seropositive. CDR3 nucleotide sequence: TGTGCCAGCAGCTTACGGCAGGCTAACTATGGCTACACCTTC. It encodes CASSLRQANYGYTF.